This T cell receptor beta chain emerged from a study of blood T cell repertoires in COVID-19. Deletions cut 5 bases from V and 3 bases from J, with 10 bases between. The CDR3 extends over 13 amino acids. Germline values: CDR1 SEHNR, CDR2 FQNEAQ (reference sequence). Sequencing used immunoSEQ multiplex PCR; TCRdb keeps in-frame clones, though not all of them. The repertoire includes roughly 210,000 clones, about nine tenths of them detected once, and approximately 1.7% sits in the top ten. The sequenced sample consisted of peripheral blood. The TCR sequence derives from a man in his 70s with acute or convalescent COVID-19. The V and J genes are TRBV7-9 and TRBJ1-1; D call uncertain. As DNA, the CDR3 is TGTGCCAGCAGCCCGTCGTTTGACACTGAAGCTTTCTTT. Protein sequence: CASSPSFDTEAFF.